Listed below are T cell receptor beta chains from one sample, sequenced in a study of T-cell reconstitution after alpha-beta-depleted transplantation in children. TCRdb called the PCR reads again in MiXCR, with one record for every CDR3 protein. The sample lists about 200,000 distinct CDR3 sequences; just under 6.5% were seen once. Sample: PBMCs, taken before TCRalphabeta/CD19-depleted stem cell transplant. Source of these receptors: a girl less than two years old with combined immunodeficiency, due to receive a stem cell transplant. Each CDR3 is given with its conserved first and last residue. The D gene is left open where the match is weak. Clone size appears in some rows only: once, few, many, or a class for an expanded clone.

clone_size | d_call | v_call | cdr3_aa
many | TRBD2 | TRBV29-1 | CSVEDLGEGPSYEQYF
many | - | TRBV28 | CASSLWFAGGGYTF
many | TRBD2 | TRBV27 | CASRDSGRGYNEQFF
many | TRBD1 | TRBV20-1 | CSATGGGWQETQYF
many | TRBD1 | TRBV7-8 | CASTPTGRGHEQYF
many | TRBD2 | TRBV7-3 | CASSLSGRSTDTQYF
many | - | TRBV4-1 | CASSQPEGGYEKQFF
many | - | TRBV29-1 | CSVEDRENTEAFF
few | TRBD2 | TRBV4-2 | CASSQVGGGAYNEQFF
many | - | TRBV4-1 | CASSQNQQGNTEAFF
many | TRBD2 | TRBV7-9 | CASTPSSGRDDTQYF
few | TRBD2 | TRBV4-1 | CASSRTSGVVEQFF
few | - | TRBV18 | CASSPPGRPEQYF
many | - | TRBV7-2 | CASSLEDEQYF
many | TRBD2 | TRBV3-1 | CASSQVRTSGRAETNEQFF
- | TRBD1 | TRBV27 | CASSLSGQGTEQFF
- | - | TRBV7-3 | CASSAQGPHTEAFF
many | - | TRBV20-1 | CSASRYRETYEQYF
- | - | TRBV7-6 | CASSSSAGPLGSSGANVLTF
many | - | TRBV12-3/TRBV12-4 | CASSLGGPQETQYF
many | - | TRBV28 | CASSLGTLTVGLHEQYF
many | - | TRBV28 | CASSPDSGNTEAFF
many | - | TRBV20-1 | CSATSPRGITDTQYF
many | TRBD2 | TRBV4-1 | CASSQVASGDTYNEQFF
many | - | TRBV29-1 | CSVEHGVSYNEQFF
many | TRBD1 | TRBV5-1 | CASRPPGTGLPGELFF
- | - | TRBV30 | CAWSVLPGYTF
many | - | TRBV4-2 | CASSQDMGQPQHF
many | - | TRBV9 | CASSVAGLNTEAFF
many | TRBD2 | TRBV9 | CASSVAGGTYNEQFF
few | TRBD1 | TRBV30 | CAWNQGASYNSPLHF
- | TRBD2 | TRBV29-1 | CSVFERDRGYEQYF
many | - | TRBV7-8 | CASSLGGYSNQPQHF